Each of the 28 T cell receptor beta chains below was sequenced from the same sample in a study of T cell responses to AZD1222 COVID-19 vaccine. Measured with immunoSEQ multiplex PCR; TCRdb has only the in-frame clones, and not every one. Seen here are 130,000 or so clones, roughly nine tenths observed once, and the top ten hold about 7.5%. Sequencing was performed on peripheral blood, taken 28 days after the second dose of the MenACWY control vaccine. Receptors originate from an adult who received the MenACWY meningococcal vaccine as a control.

V usage is TRBV6-5 and J usage is TRBJ1-2; D gene unclear. V was pared by 0 bases and J by 0 bases, with 8 bases between. There are 15 residues in the CDR3. Germline CDR1 reads MNHEY; CDR2 reads SVGAGI. The CDR3 loop reads CASSYSIGSNYGYTF. In DNA form, the CDR3 reads TGTGCCAGCAGTTACTCGATAGGGTCTAACTATGGCTACACCTTC.

This clone showed up just once. This chain joins TRBV27 and TRBJ2-5; the D gene is possibly TRBD1 (7 bases). The CDR3 loop spans 15 amino acids. Per the germline V gene, CDR1 is MNHEY and CDR2 is SMNVEV (reference sequence). Trimming took off 2 bases at V and 5 bases at J, with 15 bases between the two ends. Written as DNA, the CDR3 is TGTGCCAGCAGTTTAATGAGCAGGGGGGACGAGACCCAGTACTTC. This translates into CASSLMSRGDETQYF.

V is TRBV3-1 (or the pseudogene TRBV3-2) and J is TRBJ2-2; 7 bases are a match to TRBD1. The CDR3 totals 18 residues. With V trimmed by 0 bases and J by 0 bases, 7 bases remained unmatched. From germline, CDR1 is LGHDT and CDR2 YNNKEL (reference sequence). The DNA for the CDR3 is TGTGCCAGCAGCCAAGAAACCGGACAGGCGGCGAACACCGGGGAGCTGTTTTTT. This gives the protein CASSQETGQAANTGELFF.

This sequence joins TRBV7-2 and TRBJ1-1; D call uncertain. Germline V gives CDR1 SGHTA, CDR2 FQGNSA. CDR3 size: 13 residues. Trimming took off 5 bases at V and 0 bases at J, with 7 bases between the two ends. The CDR3 here is CASSVTMNTEAFF. The CDR3 DNA is TGTGCCAGCAGCGTCACCATGAACACTGAAGCTTTCTTT. Based on the CDR3 plus reference TRBV7-2 and TRBJ1-1, the full variable domain is GAGVSQSPSNKVTEKGKDVELRCDPISGHTALYWYRQSLGQGLEFLIYFQGNSAPDKSGLPSDRFSAERTGGSVSTLTIQRTQQEDSAVYLCASSVTMNTEAFFGQGTRLTVV.

The chain links TRBV28 to TRBJ1-2, with D unclear. The CDR3 is 11 amino acids. CDR1 and CDR2 (germline): MDHEN, SYDVKM. Trimming shortened V by 5 bases and J by 8 bases, and 9 bases separated the two germline ends. CDR3 bases: TGTGCCAGCAGTACCCCTAGGGGCTACACCTTC. It specifies CASSTPRGYTF.

This rearrangement joins TRBV19 to TRBJ1-4, with 7 bases matching TRBD1. Germline CDR1 and CDR2: LNHDA and SQIVND (reference sequence). The CDR3 loop spans 14 amino acids. The junction had 9 bases not matched to a gene; V was cut back by 10 bases and J by 4 bases. CDR3 protein: CATTPGQHNEKLFF. DNA for the CDR3: TGTGCCACTACGCCGGGACAGCATAATGAAAAACTGTTTTTT. Full variable domain (remainder filled in from reference TRBV19 and TRBJ1-4): DGGITQSPKYLFRKEGQNVTLSCEQNLNHDAMYWYRQDPGQGLRLIYYSQIVNDFQKGDIAEGYSVSREKKESFPLTVTSAQKNPTAFYLCATTPGQHNEKLFFGSGTQLSVL.

The genes are TRBV29-1 and TRBJ2-3; 8 bases are shared with TRBD1. From germline, CDR1 is SQVTM and CDR2 ANQGSEA. The CDR3 sequence is 14 residues long. Trimming removed 6 bases from V and 0 bases from J; junction bases left unmatched: 5. The CDR3 here is CSVRQGHSTDTQYF. The DNA for the CDR3 is TGCAGCGTGCGACAGGGGCATAGCACAGATACGCAGTATTTT.

This clone showed up just a few times. This chain links TRBV19 with TRBJ1-3; D is ambiguous. This CDR3 is built from 15 residues. The V end was cut by 6 bases, the J end by 0 bases, with 12 bases between. Germline CDR1 and CDR2: LNHDA and SQIVND (reference sequence). The CDR3 is CASRRGSSSGNTIYF. Written as DNA, the CDR3 is TGTGCCAGTAGGCGGGGTTCCTCCTCTGGAAACACCATATATTTT.

This chain uses TRBV3-1 (or the pseudogene TRBV3-2) with TRBJ1-6; no reliable D call. The V end lost 1 base, the J end lost 8 bases, and 9 bases lay between the germline ends. This CDR3 spans 14 amino acids. The V gene's germline CDR1 is LGHDT and CDR2 YNNKEL (reference sequence). CDR3 protein: CASSQGWADSPLHF. The CDR3 DNA reads TGTGCCAGCAGCCAAGGGTGGGCTGATTCACCCCTCCACTTT.

This sequence joins TRBV12-3 or TRBV12-4 and TRBJ2-7; D is unresolved. The length of the CDR3 is 13 residues. The V end lost 3 bases, the J end lost 3 bases, and 9 bases lay between the germline ends. The CDR3 DNA sequence: TGTGCCAGCAGTTTTTTCTGGGGCTACGAGCAGTACTTC. Translation: CASSFFWGYEQYF.

Written as DNA, the CDR3 is TGTGCCAGCAGGCAAACTTTTCAGGGCACCCTCCACTTT. As protein: CASRQTFQGTLHF. This sequence joins TRBV6-5 and TRBJ1-6; D is perhaps TRBD1 (5 bases). V gave up 6 bases and J gave up 14 bases, with 17 bases separating them. CDR3 length equals 13 residues. Germline assignment: CDR1 MNHEY and CDR2 SVGAGI.

This chain uses TRBV2 with TRBJ1-2; a weak D match, TRBD1 (5 bases). Germline loops: CDR1 SNHLY, CDR2 FYNNEI. Trimming left V 7 bases short and J 5 bases short, with 11 bases between. CDR3 size: 12 residues. The CDR3 sequence: CASTEEGYGYTF. CDR3 coding DNA: TGTGCCAGCACCGAAGAGGGGTATGGCTACACCTTC.

The J gene is TRBJ2-1, the V gene TRBV6-6, with D possibly TRBD2 on 6 matching bases. Per the germline V gene, CDR1 is MNHNY and CDR2 is SVGAGI (reference sequence). Between the trimmed V and J ends, which lost 6 bases and 6 bases, there was a span of 21 bases. The CDR3 is 16 amino acids. DNA for the CDR3: TGTGCCAGCAGCTACGACGCGCCGGGACTTCCCAATGAGCAGTTCTTC. The encoded protein is CASSYDAPGLPNEQFF.

V gene TRBV3-1 (or the pseudogene TRBV3-2) combines with J gene TRBJ1-2; D unresolved. The CDR3 spans 13 residues. Germline values: CDR1 LGHDT, CDR2 YNNKEL (reference sequence). Trimming stripped 0 bases from V and 5 bases from J, with 7 bases between. The CDR3 sequence: CASSQETLYGYTF. The CDR3 DNA sequence: TGTGCCAGCAGCCAAGAAACCCTATATGGCTACACCTTC.

The chain links TRBV7-3 to TRBJ1-1, with D tentatively TRBD1 (5 bases). This CDR3 spans 14 amino acids. Germline CDR1 is SGHTA and CDR2 is FQGTGA. V lost 5 bases and J lost 3, with 13 bases in between. CDR3 loop: CASSPSGGDTEAFF. DNA for the CDR3: TGTGCCAGCAGCCCATCGGGAGGGGACACTGAAGCTTTCTTT.

A few counts support this clone. The genes are TRBV6-5 and TRBJ1-1; the D gene is possibly TRBD1 (6 bases). Germline lookup yields CDR1 MNHEY and CDR2 SVGAGI. The CDR3 is 14 amino acids. V lost 6 bases and J lost 3, with 14 bases in between. CDR3 DNA: TGTGCCAGCAGGTACAGGGTTGTCTACACTGAAGCTTTCTTT. It yields the protein CASRYRVVYTEAFF.

The count of this clone is one. The V and J genes are TRBV6-1 and TRBJ2-1; TRBD2 aligns across 10 bases. CDR3 length: 17 residues. Germline values: CDR1 MNHNS, CDR2 SASEGT. The J segment lost 7 bases and the V segment lost 3 bases, leaving 12 bases of the junction unmatched. The CDR3 DNA follows: TGTGCCAGCAGTGATGGGAATAGCGGGGGGCGGTGGAATGAGCAGTTCTTC. The encoded protein is CASSDGNSGGRWNEQFF.

V usage is TRBV7-3 and J usage is TRBJ2-7; TRBD2 might be the D (5 bases). V lost 2 bases, J lost 0 bases, and 8 bases lay in between. Looked up from germline, CDR1 is SGHTA and CDR2 is FQGTGA. The CDR3 consists of 14 residues. DNA of the CDR3: TGTGCCAGCAGCTTACAAAGCGGCTCCTACGAGCAGTACTTC. Encoded protein: CASSLQSGSYEQYF.

The chain joins TRBV19 to TRBJ2-7; D call uncertain. Per germline, CDR1 LNHDA and CDR2 SQIVND (reference sequence). This CDR3 is 15 amino acids long. V was shortened by 2 bases and J by 0 bases, with 11 bases between the two germline ends. The CDR3 spells CASSISYRISYEQYF. The CDR3 DNA follows: TGTGCCAGTAGTATATCGTATCGGATCTCCTACGAGCAGTACTTC.

The genes are TRBV7-2 and TRBJ2-7; 10 bases line up with TRBD2. V gave up 5 bases and J gave up 3 bases; unmatched junction bases: 4. The length of the CDR3 is 14 residues. The germline V gene has CDR1 SGHTA and CDR2 FQGNSA. The CDR3 sequence is CASSPLAGSYEQYF. In DNA, the CDR3 is TGTGCCAGCAGCCCACTAGCGGGAAGCTACGAGCAGTACTTC.

This clone is a singleton in its sample. The rearrangement uses TRBV24-1 and TRBJ2-7; TRBD1 matches 11 bases. Germline CDR1 KGHDR, CDR2 SFDVKD. The CDR3 has 16 amino acids. V gave up 3 bases and J gave up 4 bases; unmatched junction bases: 7. Written as DNA, the CDR3 is TGTGCCACCAGTGATACCGGACAGGGGGCAGCTTACGAGCAGTACTTC. It codes for CATSDTGQGAAYEQYF.

The V and J genes are TRBV19 and TRBJ2-5; D call uncertain. Germline lookup yields CDR1 LNHDA and CDR2 SQIVND (reference sequence). The CDR3 runs to 13 residues. V lost 1 base, J lost 5 bases, and 8 bases lay in between. CDR3 protein: CASSIGTGETQYF. CDR3 DNA sequence: TGTGCCAGTAGTATAGGGACGGGTGAGACCCAGTACTTC.

The chain combines TRBV6-1 with TRBJ1-4; D not certain. V was shortened by 2 bases and J by 5 bases, with 12 bases between the two germline ends. Germline V gives CDR1 MNHNS, CDR2 SASEGT. The CDR3 contains 15 residues. The CDR3 spells CASSELGVPNEKLFF. Written as DNA, the CDR3 is TGTGCCAGCAGTGAACTTGGAGTACCGAATGAAAAACTGTTTTTT.

This chain uses TRBV4-1 with TRBJ2-6; possibly TRBD1 for D (6 bases). The CDR3 loop spans 15 amino acids. Per the germline V gene, CDR1 is MGHRA and CDR2 is YSYEKL. V lost 4 bases and J lost 1, with 8 bases in between. The CDR3 DNA follows: TGCGCCAGCAGCCCCGACAGGTCTGGGGCCAACGTCCTGACTTTC. Encoded protein: CASSPDRSGANVLTF.

J is TRBJ1-5 and V is TRBV27, with 10 bases aligning to TRBD1. The V segment lost 5 bases and the J segment 1 base; nucleotides outside the gene matches: 11. Per germline, CDR1 MNHEY and CDR2 SMNVEV (reference sequence). This CDR3 comprises 18 residues. CDR3 coding DNA: TGTGCCAGCAGTCCCCGGACAGGGGGGGTAGTGAGCAATCAGCCCCAGCATTTT. Amino acids: CASSPRTGGVVSNQPQHF.

The V and J genes are TRBV30 and TRBJ1-1, with D maybe TRBD1 (5 bases). V lost 0 bases and J lost 5, with 10 bases in between. From germline, CDR1 is GTSNPN and CDR2 SVGIG (reference sequence). CDR3 length equals 13 residues. The CDR3: CAWSVRGMTEAFF. CDR3 bases: TGTGCCTGGAGTGTCCGGGGGATGACTGAAGCTTTCTTT.

This chain joins TRBV7-8 and TRBJ2-2, with D tentatively TRBD2 (5 bases). Germline V CDR1 and CDR2: SGHVS, FQNEAQ. There are 15 residues in the CDR3. Trimming removed 5 bases from V and 0 bases from J, with 10 bases in between. The CDR3 coding sequence is TGTGCCAGCAGCCCCGGGATAGCGAACACCGGGGAGCTGTTTTTT. Amino acids: CASSPGIANTGELFF.

The CDR3 loop is CASSELRQGLGGYTF. In nucleotides, the CDR3 is TGCGCCAGCAGTGAGTTGAGACAGGGGCTCGGTGGCTACACCTTC. The genes are TRBV10-2 and TRBJ1-2; 8 bases are shared with TRBD1. Germline V gives CDR1 WSHSY, CDR2 SAAADI. Trimming took 1 base from V and 7 from J; bases not matched to a gene: 8. The CDR3 extends over 15 amino acids.